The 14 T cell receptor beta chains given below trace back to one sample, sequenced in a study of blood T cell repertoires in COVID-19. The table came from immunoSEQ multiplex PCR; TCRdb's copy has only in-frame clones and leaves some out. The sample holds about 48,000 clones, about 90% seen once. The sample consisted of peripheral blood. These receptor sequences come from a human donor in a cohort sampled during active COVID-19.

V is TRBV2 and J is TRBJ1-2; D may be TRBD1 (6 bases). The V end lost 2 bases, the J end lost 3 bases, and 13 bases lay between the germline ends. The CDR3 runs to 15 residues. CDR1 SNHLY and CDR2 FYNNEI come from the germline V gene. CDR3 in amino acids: CASSEKGQYYYGYTF. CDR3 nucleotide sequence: TGTGCCAGCAGTGAAAAAGGACAGTATTACTATGGCTACACCTTC.

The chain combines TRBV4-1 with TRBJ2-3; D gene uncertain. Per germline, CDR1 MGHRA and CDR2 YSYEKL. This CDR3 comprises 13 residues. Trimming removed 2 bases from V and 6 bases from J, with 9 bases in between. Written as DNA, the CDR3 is TGCGCCAGCAGCCAAATGACCGGGGATACGCAGTATTTT. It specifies CASSQMTGDTQYF.

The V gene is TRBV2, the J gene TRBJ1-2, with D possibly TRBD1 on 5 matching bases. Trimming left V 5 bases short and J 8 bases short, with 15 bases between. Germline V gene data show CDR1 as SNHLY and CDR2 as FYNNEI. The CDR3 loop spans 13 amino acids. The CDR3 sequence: CASSLTGDWGYTF. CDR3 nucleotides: TGTGCCAGCAGTTTAACAGGCGACTGGGGCTACACCTTC.

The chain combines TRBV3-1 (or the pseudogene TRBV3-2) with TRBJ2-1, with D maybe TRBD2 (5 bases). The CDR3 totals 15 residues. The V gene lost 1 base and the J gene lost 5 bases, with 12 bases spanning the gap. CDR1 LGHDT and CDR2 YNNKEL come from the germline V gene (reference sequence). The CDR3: CASSQGFLANNEQFF. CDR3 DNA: TGTGCCAGCAGCCAAGGGTTTCTAGCTAACAATGAGCAGTTCTTC.

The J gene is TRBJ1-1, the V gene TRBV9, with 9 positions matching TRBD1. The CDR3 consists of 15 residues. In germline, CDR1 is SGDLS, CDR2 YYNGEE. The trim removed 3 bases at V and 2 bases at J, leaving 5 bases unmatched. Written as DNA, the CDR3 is TGTGCCAGCAGCGAACAGGGGGCCCCCAACACTGAAGCTTTCTTT. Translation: CASSEQGAPNTEAFF.

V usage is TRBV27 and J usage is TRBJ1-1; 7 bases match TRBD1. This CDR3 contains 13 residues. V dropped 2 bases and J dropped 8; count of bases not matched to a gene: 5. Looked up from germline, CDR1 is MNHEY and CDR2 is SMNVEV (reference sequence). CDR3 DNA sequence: TGTGCCAGCAGTTTAGGAGAGGGGGCGGAAGCTTTCTTT. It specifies CASSLGEGAEAFF.

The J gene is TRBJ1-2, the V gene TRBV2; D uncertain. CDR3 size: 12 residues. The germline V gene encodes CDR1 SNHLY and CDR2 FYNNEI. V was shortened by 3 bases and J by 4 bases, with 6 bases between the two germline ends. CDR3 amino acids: CASSDRGYGYTF. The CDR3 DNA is TGTGCCAGCAGTGACCGGGGCTATGGCTACACCTTC.

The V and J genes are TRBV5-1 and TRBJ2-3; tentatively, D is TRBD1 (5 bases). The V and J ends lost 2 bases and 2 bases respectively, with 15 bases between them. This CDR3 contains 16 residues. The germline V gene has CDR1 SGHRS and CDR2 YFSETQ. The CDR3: CASSLNQGVVTDTQYF. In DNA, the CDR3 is TGCGCCAGCAGCTTAAACCAAGGGGTAGTCACAGATACGCAGTATTTT. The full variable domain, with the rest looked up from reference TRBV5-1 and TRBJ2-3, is KAGVTQTPRYLIKTRGQQVTLSCSPISGHRSVSWYQQTPGQGLQFLFEYFSETQRNKGNFPGRFSGRQFSNSRSEMNVSTLELGDSALYLCASSLNQGVVTDTQYFGPGTRLTVL.

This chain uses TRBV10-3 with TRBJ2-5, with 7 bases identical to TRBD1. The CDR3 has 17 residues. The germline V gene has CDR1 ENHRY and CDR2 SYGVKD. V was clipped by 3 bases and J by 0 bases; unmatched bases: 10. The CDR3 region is CAISENYEQGNQETQYF. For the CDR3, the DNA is TGTGCCATCAGTGAAAACTACGAACAGGGGAACCAAGAGACCCAGTACTTC.

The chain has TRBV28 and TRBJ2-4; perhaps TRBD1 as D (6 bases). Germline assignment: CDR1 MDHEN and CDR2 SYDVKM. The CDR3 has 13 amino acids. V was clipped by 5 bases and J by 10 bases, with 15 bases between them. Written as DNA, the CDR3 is TGTGCCAGCAGTCGTACGACAGGTTTTATTCAGTACTTC. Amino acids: CASSRTTGFIQYF.

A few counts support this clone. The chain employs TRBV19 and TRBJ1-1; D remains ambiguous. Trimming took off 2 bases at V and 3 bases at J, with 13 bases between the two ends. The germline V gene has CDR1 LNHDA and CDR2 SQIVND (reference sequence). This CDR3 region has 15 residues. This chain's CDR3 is CASSIRATRDTEAFF. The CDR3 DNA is TGTGCCAGTAGTATAAGGGCGACGAGGGACACTGAAGCTTTCTTT.

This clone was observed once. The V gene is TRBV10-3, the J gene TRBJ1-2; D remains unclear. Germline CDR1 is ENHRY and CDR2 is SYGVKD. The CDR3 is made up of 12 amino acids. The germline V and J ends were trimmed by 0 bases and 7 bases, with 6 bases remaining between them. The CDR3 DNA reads TGTGCCATCAGTGAGTCGTCGGGTGGCTACACCTTC. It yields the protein CAISESSGGYTF.

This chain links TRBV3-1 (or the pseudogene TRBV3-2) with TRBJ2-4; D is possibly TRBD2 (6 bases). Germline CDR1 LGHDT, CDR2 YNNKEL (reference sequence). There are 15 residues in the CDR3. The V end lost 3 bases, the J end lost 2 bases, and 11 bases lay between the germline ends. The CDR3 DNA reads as TGTGCCAGCAGCCATCTTAGCGGATCCAAAAACATTCAGTACTTC. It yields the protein CASSHLSGSKNIQYF.

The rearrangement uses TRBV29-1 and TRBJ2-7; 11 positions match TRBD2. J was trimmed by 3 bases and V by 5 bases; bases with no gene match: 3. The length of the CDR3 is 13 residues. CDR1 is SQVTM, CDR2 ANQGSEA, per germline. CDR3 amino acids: CSVTGTSGYEQYF. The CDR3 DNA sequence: TGCAGCGTTACCGGGACTAGCGGCTACGAGCAGTACTTC.